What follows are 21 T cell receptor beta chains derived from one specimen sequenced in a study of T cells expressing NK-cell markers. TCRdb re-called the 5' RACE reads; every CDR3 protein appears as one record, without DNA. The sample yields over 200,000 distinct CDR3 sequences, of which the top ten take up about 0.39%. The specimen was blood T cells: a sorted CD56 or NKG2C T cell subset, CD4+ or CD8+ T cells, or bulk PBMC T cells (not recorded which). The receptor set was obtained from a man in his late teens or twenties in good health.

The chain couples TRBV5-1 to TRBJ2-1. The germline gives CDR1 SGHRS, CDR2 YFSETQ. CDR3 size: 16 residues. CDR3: CASSFQSGAAYNEQFF.

The CDR3 reads CASSLGLAGRNEQFF. This rearrangement joins TRBV11-2 to TRBJ2-1; TCRdb's D call, TRBD2, is unchecked because there is no DNA. Germline V gene lookup returns CDR1 SGHAT and CDR2 FQNNGV. The CDR3 length is 15 residues. Filled out from reference TRBV11-2 and TRBJ2-1, the complete variable domain reads EAGVAQSPRYKIIEKRQSVAFWCNPISGHATLYWYQQILGQGPKLLIQFQNNGVVDDSQLPKDRFSAERLKGVDSTLKIQPAKLEDSAVYLCASSLGLAGRNEQFFGPGTRLTVL.

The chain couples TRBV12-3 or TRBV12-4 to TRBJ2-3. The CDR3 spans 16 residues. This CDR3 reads CASRYEVLSSTDTQYF.

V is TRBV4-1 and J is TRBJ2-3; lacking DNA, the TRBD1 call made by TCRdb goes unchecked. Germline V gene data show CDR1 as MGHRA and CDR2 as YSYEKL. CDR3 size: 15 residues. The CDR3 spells CASSYGQGDTDTQYF.

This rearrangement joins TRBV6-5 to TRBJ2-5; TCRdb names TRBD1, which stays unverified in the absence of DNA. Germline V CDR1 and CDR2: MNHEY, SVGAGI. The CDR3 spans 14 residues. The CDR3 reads CASSYKRRGETQYF.

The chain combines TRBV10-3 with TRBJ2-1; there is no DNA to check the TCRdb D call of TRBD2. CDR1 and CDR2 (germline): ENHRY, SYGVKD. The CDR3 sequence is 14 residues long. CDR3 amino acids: CAISDPGLVVVQFF.

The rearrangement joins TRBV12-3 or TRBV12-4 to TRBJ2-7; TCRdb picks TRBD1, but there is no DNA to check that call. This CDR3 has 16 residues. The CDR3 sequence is CASTPTSVSHSYEQYF.

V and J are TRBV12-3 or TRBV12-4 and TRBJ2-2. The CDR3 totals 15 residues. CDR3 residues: CASSRGIANTGELFF.

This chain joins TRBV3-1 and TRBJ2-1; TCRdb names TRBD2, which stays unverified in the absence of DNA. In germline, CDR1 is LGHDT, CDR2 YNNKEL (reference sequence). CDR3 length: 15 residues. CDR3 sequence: CASSRGAGDYNEQFF.

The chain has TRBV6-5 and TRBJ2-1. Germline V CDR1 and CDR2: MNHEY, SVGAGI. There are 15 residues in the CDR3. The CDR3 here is CASRREGSSYNEQFF.

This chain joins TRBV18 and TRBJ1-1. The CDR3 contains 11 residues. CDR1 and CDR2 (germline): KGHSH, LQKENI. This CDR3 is CASSQRTEAFF.

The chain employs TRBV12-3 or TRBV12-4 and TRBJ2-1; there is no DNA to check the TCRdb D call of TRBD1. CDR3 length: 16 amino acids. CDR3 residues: CASSLAGGVSGTEQFF.

The CDR3 loop is CASSYGQGNYGYTF. The chain combines TRBV6-5 with TRBJ1-2; TCRdb selects TRBD1, and the lack of DNA leaves this call unchecked. Per the germline V gene, CDR1 is MNHEY and CDR2 is SVGAGI. There are 14 residues in the CDR3.

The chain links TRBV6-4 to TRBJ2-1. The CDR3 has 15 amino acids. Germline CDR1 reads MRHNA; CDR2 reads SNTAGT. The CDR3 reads CASSAGQGSYNEQFF.

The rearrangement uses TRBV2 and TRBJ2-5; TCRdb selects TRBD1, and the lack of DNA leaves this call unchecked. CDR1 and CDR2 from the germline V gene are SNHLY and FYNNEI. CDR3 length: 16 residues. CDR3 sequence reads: CASSEVLMGVIETQYF.

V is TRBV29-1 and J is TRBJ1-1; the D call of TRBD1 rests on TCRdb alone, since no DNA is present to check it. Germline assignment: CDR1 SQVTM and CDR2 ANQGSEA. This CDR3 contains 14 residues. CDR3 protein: CSVVSDRENTEAFF.

CDR3 region: CASSLGSSFYNEQFF. The V gene is TRBV12-3 or TRBV12-4, the J gene TRBJ2-1; the D call of TRBD2 rests on TCRdb alone, since no DNA is present to check it. The CDR3 is 15 residues long.

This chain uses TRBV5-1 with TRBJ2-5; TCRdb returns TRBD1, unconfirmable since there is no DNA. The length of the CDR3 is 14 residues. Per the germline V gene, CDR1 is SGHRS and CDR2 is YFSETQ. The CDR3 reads CASSLETGGETQYF. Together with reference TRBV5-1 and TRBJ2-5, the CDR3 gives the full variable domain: KAGVTQTPRYLIKTRGQQVTLSCSPISGHRSVSWYQQTPGQGLQFLFEYFSETQRNKGNFPGRFSGRQFSNSRSEMNVSTLELGDSALYLCASSLETGGETQYFGPGTRLLVL.

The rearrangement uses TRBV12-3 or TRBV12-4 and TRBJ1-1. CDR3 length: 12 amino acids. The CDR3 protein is CASSSIWTEAFF.

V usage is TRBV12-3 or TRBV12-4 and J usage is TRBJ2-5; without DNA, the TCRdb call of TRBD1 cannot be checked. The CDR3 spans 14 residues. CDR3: CASSPQTGMETQYF.

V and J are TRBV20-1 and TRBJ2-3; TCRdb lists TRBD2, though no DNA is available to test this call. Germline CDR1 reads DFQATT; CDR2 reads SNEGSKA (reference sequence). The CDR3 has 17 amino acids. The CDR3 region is CSARAGTSGSLTDTQYF.